This T cell receptor beta chain was retrieved from a study of blood T cell repertoires in COVID-19. V was shortened by 6 bases and J by 3 bases, with 14 bases between the two germline ends. This CDR3 is 15 amino acids long. The germline V gene encodes CDR1 LNHDA and CDR2 SQIVND (reference sequence). Allocation to cohorts depended on clinical history reported by the participants. Per the authors' pipeline: Nucleated cell number was recorded as an estimate derived from reference gene primer amplification. Here immunoSEQ multiplex PCR was the method, and the copy in TCRdb shows in-frame clones only, minus some. D and trimming come from the DNA, and the V and J calls and clone size come from that table. Altogether some 170,000 clones are present, less than 90% being singletons, with the ten largest covering 0.95% to 1.5%.

The TCR originated in a human donor with acute COVID-19. The donor label of this sample is uncertain. The specimen sequenced was PBMCs or T cells enriched from blood (not recorded which). This chain uses TRBV19 with TRBJ2-2, with D tentatively TRBD2 (6 bases). The CDR3 DNA sequence: TGTGCCAGTAGCCCCGCCGGGGGACACACCGGGGAGCTGTTTTTT. Protein sequence: CASSPAGGHTGELFF. The variable domain in full, completed from reference TRBV19 and TRBJ2-2, reads DGGITQSPKYLFRKEGQNVTLSCEQNLNHDAMYWYRQDPGQGLRLIYYSQIVNDFQKGDIAEGYSVSREKKESFPLTVTSAQKNPTAFYLCASSPAGGHTGELFFGEGSRLTVL.